This T cell receptor (beta chain) was recorded in a study of shared clonotypes between healthy human individuals. Findings and limits, study-wide: Researchers sampled blood only, noting tissue repertoires likely differ.

Assay used: immunoSEQ multiplex PCR; TCRdb lists only in-frame clones, some missing. The table lists about 2.1 million clones, just over 90% of them singletons, with around 1.7% in the top ten. CD45RO-negative cells were positively selected for CCR7, leaving out terminally differentiated effector memory CD45RA+ cells. All participating donors were Caucasian adults from Nashville, Tennessee. The CDR3 runs to 13 residues. Germline loops: CDR1 MNHEY, CDR2 SMNVEV (reference sequence). The V end was cut by 7 bases, the J end by 1 base, with 10 bases between. Points on this clone: Its antigen remains unknown.

Sequenced sample: naive CD8+ T cells from PBMCs. The rearrangement links TRBV27 to TRBJ1-1; D is undetermined. This clonotype originated in a man between 18 and 29 years old in good health. Some clones in this sample may be carry-over from other donors' samples. The CDR3 region is CASTGPWNTEAFF. The DNA for the CDR3 is TGTGCCAGCACAGGCCCGTGGAACACTGAAGCTTTCTTT.